The 22 T cell receptor beta chains given below trace back to one sample, sequenced in a study of shared clonotypes between healthy human individuals. Naive-designated CD8 cells lacked CD45RO, were positively enriched for CCR7, and omitted terminally differentiated effector memory CD45RA+ cells. This table comes from immunoSEQ multiplex PCR, and its TCRdb copy is limited to in-frame clones, with some not included. Among roughly 600,000 clones listed, 95% to 98% were seen once. The sequenced sample was naive CD8+ T cells sorted from blood. These receptors all come from a young man in good health.

The gene calls are TRBV5-6 and TRBJ1-4; D unresolved. The length of the CDR3 is 13 residues. From germline, CDR1 is SGHDT and CDR2 YYEEEE. With 0 bases removed from V and 6 bases from J, the gap between germline ends came to 6 bases. The CDR3 DNA reads TGTGCCAGCAGCTTGGAGGCGGATGAAAAACTGTTTTTT. This gives the protein CASSLEADEKLFF.

The V gene is TRBV4-1, the J gene TRBJ2-2; no clear D. This CDR3 is built from 15 residues. With 3 bases removed from V and 0 bases from J, the gap between germline ends came to 8 bases. Germline V gene lookup returns CDR1 MGHRA and CDR2 YSYEKL. In DNA, the CDR3 is TGCGCCAGCAGCCAGTCTACTCCGAACACCGGGGAGCTGTTTTTT. Its translation is CASSQSTPNTGELFF.

The V and J genes are TRBV6-5 and TRBJ1-5; D uncertain. Germline CDR1 and CDR2: MNHEY and SVGAGI. This CDR3 has 13 residues. Trimming stripped 7 bases from V and 1 base from J, with 8 bases between. For the CDR3, the DNA is TGTGCCAGCAAGGTGGGAAGCAATCAGCCCCAGCATTTT. This gives the protein CASKVGSNQPQHF.

This rearrangement joins TRBV10-3 to TRBJ2-7, with D hard to call. From germline, CDR1 is ENHRY and CDR2 SYGVKD. The CDR3 runs to 12 residues. V was pared by 8 bases and J by 0 bases, with 8 bases between. As DNA, the CDR3 is TGTGCCATCGGGCCGAGCTCCTACGAGCAGTACTTC. This codes for CAIGPSSYEQYF.

This chain connects TRBV7-9 to TRBJ2-1; 11 bases are a match to TRBD1. The V and J ends lost 4 bases and 3 bases, in that order; junction bases with no gene match: 8. Germline CDR1 is SEHNR and CDR2 is FQNEAQ (reference sequence). The CDR3 has 17 amino acids. DNA of the CDR3: TGTGCCAGCAGCTACATCGTCGGGACAGGGGGCTACAATGAGCAGTTCTTC. Residues: CASSYIVGTGGYNEQFF.

V and J are TRBV27 and TRBJ2-1, with TRBD1 matching 9 bases. This CDR3 is built from 15 residues. Germline CDR1 is MNHEY and CDR2 is SMNVEV (reference sequence). With V trimmed by 5 bases and J by 8 bases, 10 bases remained unmatched. This CDR3 is CASSTAGTGIYEQFF. In nucleotides, the CDR3 is TGTGCCAGCAGTACAGCCGGGACAGGGATCTATGAGCAGTTCTTC.

The chain joins TRBV29-1 to TRBJ1-2, with D possibly matching TRBD1 (6 bases). Germline CDR1 and CDR2: SQVTM and ANQGSEA. Trimming removed 6 bases at V and 4 bases at J, with 24 bases between. The CDR3 has 16 residues. CDR3 amino acids: CSVLGGGDTTAYGYTF. The DNA for the CDR3 is TGCAGCGTCCTCGGGGGAGGGGACACGACTGCCTATGGCTACACCTTC.

This clone occurred once. J is TRBJ2-7 and V is TRBV4-2; a weak D match, TRBD1 (6 bases). CDR3 length: 16 amino acids. In germline, CDR1 is LGHNA, CDR2 YNFKEQ. With 4 bases removed from V and 2 bases from J, the gap between germline ends came to 18 bases. The CDR3 DNA follows: TGTGCCAGCAGCCCCGAGAGTACAGGGAACACCTACGAGCAGTACTTC. Translated: CASSPESTGNTYEQYF.

J is TRBJ1-4 and V is TRBV7-9; D gene unclear. V dropped 3 bases and J dropped 5 bases, with 10 bases sitting between them. CDR1 and CDR2 (germline): SEHNR, FQNEAQ (reference sequence). This CDR3 is built from 14 residues. The CDR3 region has the DNA TGTGCCAGCAGCTTCGATAGGCGGAATGAAAAACTGTTTTTT. Its translation: CASSFDRRNEKLFF.

The chain is built from TRBV16 and TRBJ1-3; no definite D call. The CDR3 loop spans 14 amino acids. Trimming shortened V by 3 bases and J by 0 bases, and 6 bases separated the two germline ends. Germline V gives CDR1 KGHSY, CDR2 FQNENV. CDR3 nucleotide sequence: TGTGCCAGCAGCCACCAGCCCTCTGGAAACACCATATATTTT. Residues: CASSHQPSGNTIYF. Variable domain in full (rest from reference TRBV16 and TRBJ1-3): GEEVAQTPKHLVRGEGQKAKLYCAPIKGHSYVFWYQQVLKNEFKFLISFQNENVFDETGMPKERFSAKCLPNSPCSLEIQATKLEDSAVYFCASSHQPSGNTIYFGEGSWLTVV.

The rearrangement joins TRBV5-6 to TRBJ1-2; the D is unclear. Trimming removed 0 bases at V and 0 bases at J, with 6 bases between. CDR1 SGHDT and CDR2 YYEEEE come from the germline V gene. There are 14 residues in the CDR3. The DNA of the CDR3 is TGTGCCAGCAGCTTGGCCAGCTCTAACTATGGCTACACCTTC. Its translation: CASSLASSNYGYTF.

The V call is TRBV25-1, the J call TRBJ2-1; tentative D call: TRBD1 (6 bases). The CDR3 totals 14 residues. V was trimmed by 6 bases and J by 5 bases, leaving 14 bases between them. The germline CDR1 and CDR2 sequences are MGHDK and SYGVNS. The CDR3 sequence is CASRFSTGNNEQFF. CDR3 coding DNA: TGTGCCAGCAGATTCTCGACAGGAAACAATGAGCAGTTCTTC.

The chain joins TRBV2 to TRBJ2-1, with D possibly TRBD2 on 5 matching bases. The germline V gene has CDR1 SNHLY and CDR2 FYNNEI. Trimming took 7 bases from V and 8 from J, leaving 12 bases between them. There are 12 residues in the CDR3. The CDR3 DNA sequence: TGTGCCAGCATTCCGACCGGGGATGAGCAGTTCTTC. This codes for CASIPTGDEQFF.

J is TRBJ2-1 and V is TRBV13, with TRBD2 matching over 7 bases. Germline V gives CDR1 PRHDT, CDR2 FYEKMQ (reference sequence). This CDR3 contains 15 residues. Trimming at V came to 6 bases and at J to 6 bases, leaving 11 bases not matched to a gene. The CDR3, as DNA: TGTGCCAGCAGTAGAGGTGGGCGCGGGGGCAATGAGCAGTTCTTC. It translates to CASSRGGRGGNEQFF.

A single count supports this clone. The rearrangement joins TRBV30 to TRBJ2-7; perhaps TRBD2 as D (5 bases). The CDR3 consists of 13 residues. Germline-derived CDR1 and CDR2 are GTSNPN and SVGIG (reference sequence). V lost 1 base and J lost 1, with 8 bases in between. The CDR3: CAWSDERSYEQYF. The DNA for the CDR3 is TGTGCCTGGAGTGACGAGCGGTCCTACGAGCAGTACTTC.

This clone has just one count. The rearrangement links TRBV9 to TRBJ2-1; 10 nucleotides agree with TRBD2. CDR1 SGDLS and CDR2 YYNGEE come from the germline V gene. The ends lost 0 bases at V and 1 base at J; junction bases unmatched: 4. This CDR3 region has 17 residues. CDR3 nucleotides: TGTGCCAGCAGCGTAGGGGCTAGCGGGAGTTCCTACAATGAGCAGTTCTTC. Its translation: CASSVGASGSSYNEQFF.

J is TRBJ2-3 and V is TRBV14; TRBD2 agrees at 10 bases. The CDR3 contains 16 residues. The V and J ends lost 4 bases and 4 bases, in that order; junction bases with no gene match: 8. The germline CDR1 and CDR2 sequences are SGHDN and FVKESK. The chain's CDR3 is CASSPLLAGVADTQYF. The CDR3 nucleotides are TGTGCCAGCAGCCCCCTCCTAGCGGGAGTGGCAGATACGCAGTATTTT.

J is TRBJ2-7 and V is TRBV7-9, with no clear D. In germline, CDR1 is SEHNR, CDR2 FQNEAQ (reference sequence). CDR3 length: 12 residues. V shed 2 bases and J shed 3 bases, with 5 bases lying between them. CDR3 sequence reads: CASSLKHYEQYF. The CDR3 DNA reads as TGTGCCAGCAGCTTAAAACACTACGAGCAGTACTTC.

V gene TRBV5-5 combines with J gene TRBJ2-7; D assignment may be TRBD1 or TRBD2 (6 bases each). The CDR3 has 14 amino acids. V was trimmed by 10 bases and J by 3 bases, leaving 20 bases between them. Germline CDR1 SGHKS, CDR2 YYEKEE (reference sequence). The CDR3 sequence: CASNEGGRNYEQYF. The CDR3 DNA sequence: TGTGCCTCCAACGAGGGGGGCAGAAACTACGAGCAGTACTTC.

The rearrangement joins TRBV28 to TRBJ2-7, with D perhaps matching TRBD1 (5 bases). Looked up from germline, CDR1 is MDHEN and CDR2 is SYDVKM. Trimming cost V 3 bases and J 0 bases, with 15 bases left between them. The CDR3 extends over 16 amino acids. The CDR3 region is CASSFRPQASSYEQYF. Here the CDR3 DNA reads TGTGCCAGCAGTTTTCGGCCACAGGCGAGCTCCTACGAGCAGTACTTC.

The chain joins TRBV14 to TRBJ2-7; the D is unclear. With 1 base removed from V and 3 bases from J, the gap between germline ends came to 13 bases. This CDR3 has 15 amino acids. Per germline, CDR1 SGHDN and CDR2 FVKESK. The CDR3 loop is CASSQAWQANYEQYF. The CDR3 region has the DNA TGTGCCAGCAGCCAAGCATGGCAGGCAAACTACGAGCAGTACTTC.

The rearrangement uses TRBV7-2 and TRBJ1-3, with TRBD1 matching 8 bases. Trimming at V came to 3 bases and at J to 0 bases, leaving 4 bases not matched to a gene. Germline V gene data show CDR1 as SGHTA and CDR2 as FQGNSA. CDR3 length equals 16 residues. The CDR3 sequence: CASSLTGVSSGNTIYF. The CDR3 DNA reads as TGTGCCAGCAGCTTGACAGGGGTGAGCTCTGGAAACACCATATATTTT.